The 25 T cell receptor beta chains reported below all come from one sample, sequenced in a study of blood T cell repertoires in COVID-19 (dated by TCRdb to 2020 to 2022). To prepare the library, the immunoSEQ multiplex PCR assay was applied. Entries here come from immuneACCESS through TCRdb and include only in-frame sequences with V and J called. Some clones fail to appear in such tables; in the studies checked, an unresolved V gene covers under half of the shortfall, and the cause of the remainder is unknown. The sample yields roughly 84,000 clones; around three quarters were counted once. Of the sample, roughly 4.2% falls within the top ten clones. The sample consisted of peripheral blood. These TCRs come from a woman in her 50s with acute or convalescent COVID-19.

The J gene is TRBJ1-5, the V gene TRBV4-1; possibly TRBD1 for D (5 bases). The CDR3 consists of 15 residues. Germline V gives CDR1 MGHRA, CDR2 YSYEKL. V gave up 6 bases and J gave up 4 bases, with 16 bases separating them. DNA for the CDR3: TGCGCCAGCAGATCCCTAAGGGGCCCGAATCAGCCCCAGCATTTT. Protein: CASRSLRGPNQPQHF.

The gene calls are TRBV18 and TRBJ2-3, with D possibly being TRBD1 (6 bases). Germline V CDR1 and CDR2: KGHSH, LQKENI. The CDR3 covers 16 residues. Trimming removed 3 bases from V and 1 base from J, with 14 bases in between. The chain's CDR3 is CASSPDSLGGTDTQYF. CDR3 DNA: TGTGCCAGCTCACCGGACAGCCTGGGGGGCACAGATACGCAGTATTTT.

The V and J genes are TRBV4-1 and TRBJ1-6; 7 nucleotides agree with TRBD1. This CDR3 spans 17 amino acids. Germline V gene data show CDR1 as MGHRA and CDR2 as YSYEKL. V shed 3 bases and J 4 bases; nucleotides not matched to a gene: 9. For the CDR3, the DNA is TGCGCCAGCAGCCAGGACGACAGGGCGAGGTATAATTCACCCCTCCACTTT. Protein: CASSQDDRARYNSPLHF.

The chain is built from TRBV5-1 and TRBJ1-6; maybe TRBD1 (6 bases). Germline CDR1 reads SGHRS; CDR2 reads YFSETQ. The CDR3 runs to 17 residues. Trimming took 0 bases from V and 8 from J, leaving 18 bases between them. The CDR3, as DNA: TGCGCCAGCAGCTTGGCCCGCGGACAGTTTGGGGATTCACCCCTCCACTTT. Translating it yields CASSLARGQFGDSPLHF. Full variable domain (remainder filled in from reference TRBV5-1 and TRBJ1-6): KAGVTQTPRYLIKTRGQQVTLSCSPISGHRSVSWYQQTPGQGLQFLFEYFSETQRNKGNFPGRFSGRQFSNSRSEMNVSTLELGDSALYLCASSLARGQFGDSPLHFGNGTRLTVT.

The sample holds a few counts of this clone. The chain joins TRBV7-6 to TRBJ1-1; D possibly corresponds to TRBD1 (6 bases). The V end lost 5 bases, the J end lost 4 bases, and 17 bases lay between the germline ends. The CDR3 is 15 residues long. Germline CDR1 is SGHVS and CDR2 is FNYEAQ. The CDR3 sequence is CASSPGRVGGTEAFF. In nucleotides, the CDR3 is TGTGCCAGCAGCCCAGGTCGGGTAGGGGGCACTGAAGCTTTCTTT.

The chain couples TRBV5-1 to TRBJ2-1, with 10 bases fitting TRBD2. Germline lookup yields CDR1 SGHRS and CDR2 YFSETQ. V gave up 2 bases and J gave up 4 bases; unmatched junction bases: 3. CDR3 length equals 15 residues. The DNA of the CDR3 is TGCGCCAGCAGCTTATCTAGCGGGGGTTACAATGAGCAGTTCTTC. Translation gives CASSLSSGGYNEQFF.

The V and J genes are TRBV19 and TRBJ2-7, with 9 bases lining up with TRBD1. The germline gives CDR1 LNHDA, CDR2 SQIVND (reference sequence). Losses at the gene ends were 5 bases for V and 6 bases for J; bases not matched to a gene: 14. The CDR3 sequence is 16 residues long. The CDR3 DNA reads as TGTGCCAGTAGTTCACAGGGGGCGCCTTCCCAGGGCGAGCAGTACTTC. Protein sequence: CASSSQGAPSQGEQYF.

The chain has TRBV3-1 (or the pseudogene TRBV3-2) and TRBJ2-7, with a possible D match to TRBD1 (6 bases). V was pared by 4 bases and J by 7 bases, with 17 bases between. CDR3 length: 14 residues. Germline V gene lookup returns CDR1 LGHDT and CDR2 YNNKEL (reference sequence). As DNA, the CDR3 is TGTGCCAGCAGCCCTTCGGACAGACACTTGGAGCAGTACTTC. Amino acids: CASSPSDRHLEQYF.

The chain carries TRBV18 and TRBJ1-1; D gene ambiguous. Trimming shortened V by 6 bases and J by 6 bases, and 14 bases separated the two germline ends. This CDR3 comprises 13 residues. Germline V gene data show CDR1 as KGHSH and CDR2 as LQKENI. The CDR3 sequence: CASSREVSAEAFF. In DNA, the CDR3 is TGTGCCAGCTCCCGCGAGGTAAGCGCTGAAGCTTTCTTT.

The rearrangement uses TRBV5-1 and TRBJ2-5; TRBD2 aligns across 11 bases. CDR1 and CDR2 (germline): SGHRS, YFSETQ. Unmatched junction bases numbered 6, after V lost 6 bases and J lost 5 bases. The CDR3 contains 14 residues. The CDR3 loop reads CASKLAGAWETQYF. The DNA for the CDR3 is TGCGCCAGCAAACTAGCGGGGGCCTGGGAGACCCAGTACTTC.

About this clone itself: Other DNA sequences in this specimen translate into the identical CDR3. V and J are TRBV30 and TRBJ2-5; 12 nucleotides match TRBD2. The CDR3 extends over 14 amino acids. Germline loops: CDR1 GTSNPN, CDR2 SVGIG (reference sequence). The V segment lost 1 base and the J segment 5 bases; nucleotides outside the gene matches: 2. The CDR3 DNA is TGTGCCTGGAGTGCCGGACTAGCGGGGGAGACCCAGTACTTC. Encoded protein: CAWSAGLAGETQYF.

The chain recombines TRBV5-1 with TRBJ2-6; no definite D call. CDR3 length equals 15 residues. Trimming cost V 1 base and J 0 bases, with 5 bases left between them. The V gene's germline CDR1 is SGHRS and CDR2 YFSETQ. CDR3 residues: CASSLLASGANVLTF. As DNA, the CDR3 is TGCGCCAGCAGCTTGTTAGCCTCTGGGGCCAACGTCCTGACTTTC.

This clone was seen a few times. The gene calls are TRBV19 and TRBJ1-4; no reliable D call. V was trimmed by 3 bases and J by 8 bases, leaving 10 bases between them. The CDR3 spans 13 residues. Looked up from germline, CDR1 is LNHDA and CDR2 is SQIVND (reference sequence). CDR3 DNA sequence: TGTGCCAGTAGTATGGGGAGACTCGAAAAACTGTTTTTT. This translates into CASSMGRLEKLFF.

The chain recombines TRBV18 with TRBJ1-2; the D is unclear. Between the trimmed V and J ends, which lost 4 bases and 5 bases, there was a span of 20 bases. Per the germline V gene, CDR1 is KGHSH and CDR2 is LQKENI. The CDR3 covers 16 residues. Here the CDR3 DNA reads TGTGCCAGCTCACAGAGGGAATCGATTCCACCTTATGGCTACACCTTC. Translation: CASSQRESIPPYGYTF.

J is TRBJ1-1 and V is TRBV29-1; D is undetermined. CDR3 length equals 12 residues. Germline-derived CDR1 and CDR2 are SQVTM and ANQGSEA. The V and J ends lost 5 bases and 6 bases respectively, with 13 bases between them. The CDR3 DNA reads TGCAGCGTTTTGGGCGCAAAGGCTGAAGCTTTCTTT. Translated, it gives CSVLGAKAEAFF.

V usage is TRBV18 and J usage is TRBJ2-3, with D possibly matching TRBD1 (6 bases). The CDR3 has 15 amino acids. Trimming stripped 3 bases from V and 8 bases from J, with 18 bases between. Germline V gene data show CDR1 as KGHSH and CDR2 as LQKENI. The CDR3 loop reads CASSPSQGPQGTQYF. Written as DNA, the CDR3 is TGTGCCAGCTCACCGTCACAGGGCCCACAGGGTACGCAGTATTTT.

Here the CDR3 DNA reads TGTGCCAGCAGCATCGGGACAGGGGACACCGGGGAGCTGTTTTTT. Residues: CASSIGTGDTGELFF. The chain has TRBV7-7 and TRBJ2-2, with 10 nucleotides matching TRBD1. The CDR3 has 15 amino acids. The germline CDR1 and CDR2 sequences are SSHAT and FNYEAQ (reference sequence). Losses at the gene ends were 5 bases for V and 3 bases for J; bases not matched to a gene: 3. Full variable domain (outside the CDR3, taken from reference TRBV7-7 and TRBJ2-2): GAGVSQSPRYKVTKRGQDVTLRCDPISSHATLYWYQQALGQGPEFLTYFNYEAQPDKSGLPSDRFSAERPEGSISTLTIQRTEQRDSAMYRCASSIGTGDTGELFFGEGSRLTVL.

The chain has TRBV24-1 and TRBJ1-5, with TRBD1 as a possible D gene (6 bases). The CDR3 has 12 amino acids. Germline V CDR1 and CDR2: KGHDR, SFDVKD. The ends were cut back, 4 bases at V and 8 bases at J, with 8 bases in the middle. CDR3 DNA: TGTGCCACCAGTGAGGGGGCAAAGCCCCAGCATTTT. Protein sequence: CATSEGAKPQHF.

In this sample, this clone turned up a few times. The chain has TRBV7-2 and TRBJ1-1, with TRBD1 identical over 9 bases. Trimming at V came to 1 base and at J to 1 base, leaving 1 base not matched to a gene. The CDR3 sequence is 15 residues long. Per the germline V gene, CDR1 is SGHTA and CDR2 is FQGNSA. The DNA of the CDR3 is TGTGCCAGCAGCTTAGTGGGACAGGGGAACACTGAAGCTTTCTTT. Translated: CASSLVGQGNTEAFF. Variable domain in full (rest from reference TRBV7-2 and TRBJ1-1): GAGVSQSPSNKVTEKGKDVELRCDPISGHTALYWYRQSLGQGLEFLIYFQGNSAPDKSGLPSDRFSAERTGGSVSTLTIQRTQQEDSAVYLCASSLVGQGNTEAFFGQGTRLTVV.

The J gene is TRBJ1-1, the V gene TRBV27; D is uncertain. V lost 6 bases, J lost 5 bases, and 16 bases lay in between. CDR3 length: 14 amino acids. CDR1 and CDR2 from the germline V gene are MNHEY and SMNVEV (reference sequence). CDR3 residues: CASSTTGGRTEAFF. The CDR3 DNA follows: TGTGCCAGCAGCACTACCGGAGGGCGGACTGAAGCTTTCTTT.

Comments on this clone: This may arise from a read error, as a much more abundant clone is one base away. The gene calls are TRBV4-2 and TRBJ2-2; 8 bases match TRBD2. With 5 bases clipped from V and 2 bases from J, the junction kept 7 bases outside the gene matches. CDR3 length: 16 amino acids. Germline CDR1 is LGHNA and CDR2 is YNFKEQ. The CDR3 region has the DNA TGTGCCAGCAGCTTCTCCGGGGGGGGAAACACCGGGGAGCTGTTTTTT. This encodes CASSFSGGGNTGELFF.

The chain employs TRBV5-1 and TRBJ1-4; possibly TRBD1 for D (5 bases). V was trimmed by 4 bases and J by 4 bases, leaving 17 bases between them. The germline V gene encodes CDR1 SGHRS and CDR2 YFSETQ. This CDR3 comprises 16 residues. In DNA, the CDR3 is TGCGCCAGCAGCCGCGCTGGGGCTTTGGATAATGAAAAACTGTTTTTT. Its protein is CASSRAGALDNEKLFF.

The genes are TRBV5-1 and TRBJ1-2, with a weak D call TRBD1 (6 bases). Trimming left V 4 bases short and J 7 bases short, with 17 bases between. The V gene's germline CDR1 is SGHRS and CDR2 YFSETQ. The CDR3 is 14 amino acids. The CDR3 nucleotides are TGCGCCAGCAGCCCTTCGGACAGAGGACGTGGCTACACCTTC. Translating it yields CASSPSDRGRGYTF.

V usage is TRBV7-3 and J usage is TRBJ1-1, with D tentatively TRBD1 (6 bases). Between the trimmed V and J ends, which lost 5 bases and 4 bases, there was a span of 11 bases. The CDR3 contains 13 residues. Per the germline V gene, CDR1 is SGHTA and CDR2 is FQGTGA. The chain's CDR3 is CASSPGGGTEAFF. Here the CDR3 DNA reads TGTGCCAGCAGCCCGGGAGGGGGCACTGAAGCTTTCTTT. Filled out from reference TRBV7-3 and TRBJ1-1, the complete variable domain reads GAGVSQTPSNKVTEKGKYVELRCDPISGHTALYWYRQSLGQGPEFLIYFQGTGAADDSGLPNDRFFAVRPEGSVSTLKIQRTERGDSAVYLCASSPGGGTEAFFGQGTRLTVV.

This chain uses TRBV5-1 with TRBJ1-2; no clear D gene. V lost 0 bases to trimming and J lost 1 base, with 7 bases between them. The CDR3 has 14 amino acids. Germline CDR1 SGHRS, CDR2 YFSETQ. Here the CDR3 DNA reads TGCGCCAGCAGCTTGGGCAGTGATAACTATGGCTACACCTTC. It codes for CASSLGSDNYGYTF.